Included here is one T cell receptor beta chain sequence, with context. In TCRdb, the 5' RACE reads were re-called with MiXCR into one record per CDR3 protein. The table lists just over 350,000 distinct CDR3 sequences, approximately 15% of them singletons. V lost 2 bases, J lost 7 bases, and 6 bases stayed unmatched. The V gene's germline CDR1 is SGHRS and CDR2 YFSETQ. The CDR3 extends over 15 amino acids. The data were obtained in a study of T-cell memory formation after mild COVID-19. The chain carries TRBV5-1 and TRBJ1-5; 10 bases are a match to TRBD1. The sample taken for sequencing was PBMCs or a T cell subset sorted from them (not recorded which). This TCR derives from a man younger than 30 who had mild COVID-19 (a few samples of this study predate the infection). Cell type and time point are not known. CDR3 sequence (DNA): TGCGCCAGCAGCTTCGAGACAGGGGGCCGGCAGCCCCAGCATTTT. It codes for CASSFETGGRQPQHF.